This record covers a single TCR beta chain. The V and J ends lost 2 bases and 1 base respectively, with 14 bases between them. Germline loops: CDR1 SGHTA, CDR2 FQGNSA. The CDR3 runs 16 residues. These data are taken from a study of shared clonotypes between healthy human individuals. Sequencing was performed with immunoSEQ multiplex PCR; in TCRdb, only in-frame clones are kept and a portion is missing. The data contain about 640,000 clones, roughly 70% of them singletons. The sample comprised memory CD4+ T cells sorted from blood. The subset here: CD45RA-negative fraction. This rearrangement joins TRBV7-2 to TRBJ1-1; D is unclear. The receptor's source is a young woman in good health. The CDR3 here is CASSLNRVRGNTEAFF. The CDR3 region has the DNA TGTGCCAGCAGCTTAAATCGGGTCAGAGGGAACACTGAAGCTTTCTTT. Supplemented by reference TRBV7-2 and TRBJ1-1, the full variable domain reads GAGVSQSPSNKVTEKGKDVELRCDPISGHTALYWYRQSLGQGLEFLIYFQGNSAPDKSGLPSDRFSAERTGGSVSTLTIQRTQQEDSAVYLCASSLNRVRGNTEAFFGQGTRLTVV.